This record covers a single T cell receptor (beta chain). V gave up 7 bases and J gave up 1 base; unmatched junction bases: 13. CDR3 length: 17 residues. Per germline, CDR1 MNHEY and CDR2 SVGEGT. A second PCR, run for roughly 7 to 12 cycles, used a sample-barcoded 5' primer plus a J-beta primer mix. Each CDR3 protein is one row after TCRdb ran MiXCR on the 5' RACE reads. The sample carries 1.5 million to 2 million distinct CDR3 sequences, roughly 49% recorded once. The sample is drawn from a study of blood T cells in healthy people across ages. The study drew donors from healthy Caucasian individuals in Russia aged about 6 to 90.

The sequenced sample was blood. This rearrangement joins TRBV6-2 or TRBV6-3 to TRBJ2-4, with 7 bases that match TRBD2. The sequence was obtained from a woman in her 40s in good health. The CDR3 sequence is CASNQPGTSVAKNIQYF. For the CDR3, the DNA is TGTGCCAGCAACCAACCGGGAACTAGCGTGGCCAAAAACATTCAGTACTTC.